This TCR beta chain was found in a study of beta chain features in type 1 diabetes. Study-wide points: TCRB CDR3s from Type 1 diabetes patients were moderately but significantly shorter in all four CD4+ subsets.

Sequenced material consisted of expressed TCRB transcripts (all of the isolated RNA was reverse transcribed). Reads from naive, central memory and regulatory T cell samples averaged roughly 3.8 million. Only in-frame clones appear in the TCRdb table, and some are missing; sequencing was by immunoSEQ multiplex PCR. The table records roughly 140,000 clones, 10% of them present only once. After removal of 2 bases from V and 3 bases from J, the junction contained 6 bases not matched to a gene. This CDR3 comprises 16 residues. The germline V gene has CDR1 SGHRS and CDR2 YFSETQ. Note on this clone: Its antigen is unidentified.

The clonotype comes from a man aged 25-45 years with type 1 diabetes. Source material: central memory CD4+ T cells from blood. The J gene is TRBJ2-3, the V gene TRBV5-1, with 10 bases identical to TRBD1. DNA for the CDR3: TGCGCCAGCAGCTTAGGTGACAGGGGGCGGACAGATACGCAGTATTTT. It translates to CASSLGDRGRTDTQYF.